Following are 27 T cell receptor beta chains from one sample sequenced in a study of spatial heterogeneity in lung cancer. For these TCRs, the target antigens are not known. The time point was: sample taken at primary tumor resection. Broader study findings: One measure, the expanded intratumoral alpha and beta TCR count, tracked tumor mutation counts.

TCRdb independently ran MiXCR on the 5' RACE reads; one entry per CDR3 protein. Here the sample spans about 4,000 distinct CDR3 sequences, over 9% being singletons. The sequencing used lung tumor tissue, collected at surgery. The source is a female donor with early-stage non-small cell lung cancer.

As DNA, the CDR3 is TGCAGTGCTAGTTTGTTAGCGGGGGACCCAGATACGCAGTATTTT. Translation: CSASLLAGDPDTQYF. The V and J genes are TRBV20-1 and TRBJ2-3; 9 nucleotides agree with TRBD2. The CDR3 runs 15 residues. Germline V gene lookup returns CDR1 DFQATT and CDR2 SNEGSKA (reference sequence). The J segment lost 4 bases and the V segment lost 3 bases, leaving 8 bases of the junction unmatched.

This clonotype was observed a few times. The chain has TRBV20-1 and TRBJ2-1, with D perhaps TRBD2 (7 bases). The CDR3 totals 13 residues. In germline, CDR1 is DFQATT, CDR2 SNEGSKA (reference sequence). V shed 5 bases and J shed 8 bases, with 16 bases lying between them. CDR3 bases: TGCAGTGCTGAGGGGAGGGGGGCGCATGAGCAGTTCTTC. Its translation: CSAEGRGAHEQFF.

The rearrangement joins TRBV7-2 to TRBJ2-1, with TRBD1 matching 8 bases. There are 15 residues in the CDR3. Germline-derived CDR1 and CDR2 are SGHTA and FQGNSA. The trim removed 1 base at V and 2 bases at J, leaving 1 base unmatched. The CDR3 loop is CASSLGTGPYNEQFF. Written as DNA, the CDR3 is TGTGCCAGCAGCTTAGGGACAGGGCCCTACAATGAGCAGTTCTTC.

By proportion, this clonotype is large (0.1 to 1%). V gene TRBV29-1 combines with J gene TRBJ2-1, with D perhaps TRBD1 (7 bases). The germline V gene has CDR1 SQVTM and CDR2 ANQGSEA. There are 14 residues in the CDR3. The V and J ends lost 3 bases and 4 bases respectively, with 13 bases between them. The CDR3 spells CSVETAGGYNEQFF. The CDR3 DNA follows: TGCAGCGTTGAGACGGCAGGGGGGTACAATGAGCAGTTCTTC.

The V gene is TRBV29-1, the J gene TRBJ1-1; 9 bases agree with TRBD1. Germline loops: CDR1 SQVTM, CDR2 ANQGSEA. The CDR3 loop spans 14 amino acids. V gave up 6 bases and J gave up 6 bases; unmatched junction bases: 11. This CDR3 is CSVSGTGFIAEAFF. In nucleotides, the CDR3 is TGCAGCGTCTCCGGGACAGGGTTTATCGCTGAAGCTTTCTTT. The full variable domain, completed using reference TRBV29-1 and TRBJ1-1, is SAVISQKPSRDICQRGTSLTIQCQVDSQVTMMFWYRQQPGQSLTLIATANQGSEATYESGFVIDKFPISRPNLTFSTLTVSNMSPEDSSIYLCSVSGTGFIAEAFFGQGTRLTVV.

V gene TRBV6-2 or TRBV6-3 combines with J gene TRBJ1-5; D uncertain. CDR1 MNHEY and CDR2 SVGEGT come from the germline V gene. The CDR3 extends over 14 amino acids. Between the trimmed V and J ends, which lost 2 bases and 4 bases, there was a span of 9 bases. The CDR3 region is CASSYGRGNQPQHF. Here the CDR3 DNA reads TGTGCCAGCAGTTACGGCCGGGGAAATCAGCCCCAGCATTTT.

By share, this clonotype counts as medium-sized. The chain links TRBV18 to TRBJ2-2; the D gene could be TRBD1 or TRBD2 (6 bases each). V was trimmed by 4 bases and J by 5 bases, leaving 20 bases between them. Looked up from germline, CDR1 is KGHSH and CDR2 is LQKENI. The CDR3 loop spans 17 amino acids. CDR3 coding DNA: TGTGCCAGCTCACGAGAACTACAGGGCGGGGCAACCGGGGAGCTGTTTTTT. Translation: CASSRELQGGATGELFF.

This clonotype is medium-sized. V usage is TRBV7-2 and J usage is TRBJ2-7; 8 nucleotides match TRBD1. CDR1 SGHTA and CDR2 FQGNSA come from the germline V gene. The CDR3 contains 14 residues. V shed 5 bases, J shed 2 bases, and the junction held 5 bases outside the gene matches. The CDR3 DNA reads as TGTGCCAGCAGCACGCGACAGGGGCCCTACGAGCAGTACTTC. Its translation is CASSTRQGPYEQYF. Using reference TRBV7-2 and TRBJ2-7 for the parts outside the CDR3, the full variable domain is GAGVSQSPSNKVTEKGKDVELRCDPISGHTALYWYRQSLGQGLEFLIYFQGNSAPDKSGLPSDRFSAERTGGSVSTLTIQRTQQEDSAVYLCASSTRQGPYEQYFGPGTRLTVT.

There are a few counts of this clonotype. The chain carries TRBV29-1 and TRBJ2-1, with D unclear. V was clipped by 7 bases and J by 6 bases, with 13 bases between them. CDR3 size: 12 residues. CDR1 and CDR2 (germline): SQVTM, ANQGSEA. For the CDR3, the DNA is TGCAGCGCCTCGGACGGCAGCAATGAGCAGTTCTTC. It specifies CSASDGSNEQFF.

The chain combines TRBV5-1 with TRBJ2-2, with D uncertain. Between the trimmed V and J ends, which lost 0 bases and 0 bases, there was a span of 9 bases. CDR1 and CDR2 (germline): SGHRS, YFSETQ. The CDR3 extends over 16 amino acids. The CDR3 is CASSLVQVTNTGELFF. CDR3 nucleotide sequence: TGCGCCAGCAGCTTGGTGCAGGTGACGAACACCGGGGAGCTGTTTTTT.

By sample fraction, this clonotype is medium-sized. This chain links TRBV6-6 with TRBJ1-5, with 9 bases matching TRBD1. Looked up from germline, CDR1 is MNHNY and CDR2 is SVGAGI (reference sequence). The CDR3 is 15 amino acids. Trimming cost V 6 bases and J 1 base; bases outside gene matches: 4. CDR3 loop: CASRSTGGSNQPQHF. DNA for the CDR3: TGTGCCAGCAGGTCGACAGGGGGAAGCAATCAGCCCCAGCATTTT.

The rearrangement joins TRBV20-1 to TRBJ1-6; D is ambiguous. The CDR3 has 13 amino acids. Germline lookup yields CDR1 DFQATT and CDR2 SNEGSKA (reference sequence). Trimming removed 4 bases at V and 7 bases at J, with 11 bases between. The DNA for the CDR3 is TGCAGTGCTAATGACGGGAAGAATTCACCCCTCCACTTT. Protein: CSANDGKNSPLHF.

This clonotype is medium-sized (0.01 to 0.1%) in the sample. The rearrangement links TRBV4-3 to TRBJ1-1; tentatively, D is TRBD1 (6 bases). V shed 6 bases and J shed 1 base, with 9 bases lying between them. Per germline, CDR1 LGHNA and CDR2 YSLEER. CDR3 length: 13 amino acids. The CDR3 DNA reads TGCGCCAGCAGTACAGGGCCGAACACTGAAGCTTTCTTT. Translation gives CASSTGPNTEAFF.

This clonotype is medium-sized in the sample. The V call is TRBV7-9, the J call TRBJ1-1, with D possibly matching TRBD1 (6 bases). V was cut by 1 base and J by 5 bases, with 14 bases left in between. Germline-derived CDR1 and CDR2 are SEHNR and FQNEAQ (reference sequence). The CDR3 has 15 residues. The CDR3 region is CASSLGGHSRTEAFF. CDR3 sequence (DNA): TGTGCCAGCAGCTTAGGGGGACATTCGCGGACTGAAGCTTTCTTT.

This clonotype has only a few counts. This chain joins TRBV3-1 and TRBJ2-3; D unresolved. CDR3 size: 12 residues. Germline V gene sequence: CDR1 LGHDT, CDR2 YNNKEL (reference sequence). Trimming cost V 1 base and J 4 bases, with 3 bases left between them. CDR3 sequence: CASSQGPDTQYF. DNA of the CDR3: TGTGCCAGCAGCCAAGGCCCAGATACGCAGTATTTT.

The chain joins TRBV7-9 to TRBJ1-6; no reliable D call. V shed 1 base and J shed 8 bases, with 12 bases lying between them. The CDR3 spans 15 residues. In germline, CDR1 is SEHNR, CDR2 FQNEAQ (reference sequence). CDR3 sequence: CASSLGGPVDSPLHF. The CDR3 DNA reads TGTGCCAGCAGCTTAGGAGGGCCGGTAGATTCACCCCTCCACTTT.

Relative to its sample, this clonotype is medium-sized. The chain employs TRBV2 and TRBJ2-7; a weak D match, TRBD2 (6 bases). Germline-derived CDR1 and CDR2 are SNHLY and FYNNEI. Trimming cost V 6 bases and J 1 base, with 10 bases left between them. The CDR3 extends over 13 amino acids. The CDR3, as DNA: TGTGCCAGCAGGGAGGGCAGTTCCTACGAGCAGTACTTC. Amino acid sequence: CASREGSSYEQYF.

The chain links TRBV2 to TRBJ1-5; tentative D call: TRBD1 (6 bases). Per germline, CDR1 SNHLY and CDR2 FYNNEI. The CDR3 consists of 14 residues. V was trimmed by 4 bases and J by 3 bases, leaving 10 bases between them. For the CDR3, the DNA is TGTGCCAGCAGTGCAAACAGGGCCAATCAGCCCCAGCATTTT. This translates into CASSANRANQPQHF.

By share of the sample, this clonotype is medium-sized. The rearrangement uses TRBV6-2 or TRBV6-3 and TRBJ2-7, with D perhaps matching TRBD2 (5 bases). With 0 bases removed from V and 6 bases from J, the gap between germline ends came to 15 bases. This CDR3 is built from 15 residues. CDR1 is MNHEY and CDR2 is SVGEGT in the germline V gene. In DNA, the CDR3 is TGTGCCAGCAGTTACTCGGAGGCTAGCACCGGCGAGCAGTACTTC. Protein sequence: CASSYSEASTGEQYF.

There are a few counts of this clonotype. CDR3 nucleotides: TGCGCCAGCAGCTTGGGACCGAGCTCTGGAAACACCATATATTTT. The encoded protein is CASSLGPSSGNTIYF. V usage is TRBV5-1 and J usage is TRBJ1-3; no definite D call. Germline CDR1 reads SGHRS; CDR2 reads YFSETQ. CDR3 size: 15 residues. V was clipped by 0 bases and J by 0 bases, with 7 bases between them.

By share, this clonotype ranks as medium-sized. The chain combines TRBV4-3 with TRBJ1-6; D remains unclear. Trimming took 4 bases from V and 7 from J, leaving 14 bases between them. The CDR3 totals 15 residues. Germline loops: CDR1 LGHNA, CDR2 YSLEER. The CDR3 loop reads CASSPGVQENSPLHF. The DNA for the CDR3 is TGCGCCAGCAGCCCTGGGGTCCAAGAAAATTCACCCCTCCACTTT.

This clonotype rates as medium-sized. V usage is TRBV5-1 and J usage is TRBJ2-2; a possible D gene is TRBD2 (5 bases). V gave up 4 bases and J gave up 4 bases, with 14 bases separating them. The CDR3 has 15 residues. From germline, CDR1 is SGHRS and CDR2 YFSETQ. The CDR3 DNA sequence: TGCGCCAGCAGCCAGGAAGCCCGGGGCACCGGGGAGCTGTTTTTT. This codes for CASSQEARGTGELFF.

In its sample, this clonotype was seen a few times. V gene TRBV1 combines with J gene TRBJ2-3; TRBD2, the table's D call, was not compared with the DNA. TRBV1 corresponds to a pseudogene. This CDR3 has 16 residues. DNA for the CDR3: TGCACCAGCAGCCAAGGCCAGCGGGGGGGAACAGATACGCAGTATTTT. This gives the protein CTSSQGQRGGTDTQYF.

This clonotype was observed a handful of times. The CDR3 DNA reads as TGTGCCAGCAGCTTAGCTCTGCTACGACCCGGGGAGGTTGGGTTGGTCTATGAGCAGTTCTTC. Translating it yields CASSLALLRPGEVGLVYEQFF. The gene calls are TRBV11-2 and TRBJ2-1; TRBD2 is a possible D gene (6 bases). The germline V gene encodes CDR1 SGHAT and CDR2 FQNNGV. V lost 1 base and J lost 8, with 33 bases in between. This CDR3 spans 21 amino acids. Using reference TRBV11-2 and TRBJ2-1 for the parts outside the CDR3, the full variable domain is EAGVAQSPRYKIIEKRQSVAFWCNPISGHATLYWYQQILGQGPKLLIQFQNNGVVDDSQLPKDRFSAERLKGVDSTLKIQPAKLEDSAVYLCASSLALLRPGEVGLVYEQFFGPGTRLTVL.

Sample share makes this clonotype medium-sized. The CDR3 sequence is CASSLPDPKNIQYF. CDR3 nucleotides: TGTGCCAGCAGTTTACCGGACCCCAAAAACATTCAGTACTTC. The V and J genes are TRBV12-3 or TRBV12-4 and TRBJ2-4; unclear D gene. The V end lost 2 bases, the J end lost 2 bases, and 7 bases lay between the germline ends. The CDR3 spans 14 residues.

Within the sample, this clonotype is medium-sized. This chain links TRBV7-6 with TRBJ1-5; TRBD1 matches at 11 bases. The CDR3 extends over 16 amino acids. CDR1 and CDR2 from the germline V gene are SGHVS and FNYEAQ. Unmatched junction bases numbered 9, after V lost 5 bases and J lost 6 bases. CDR3 sequence reads: CASSALDRGLGQPQHF. DNA of the CDR3: TGTGCCAGCAGCGCGTTGGACAGGGGGCTGGGTCAGCCCCAGCATTTT.

By share of the sample, this clonotype is medium-sized. The rearrangement uses TRBV7-6 and TRBJ2-2, with 8 bases that match TRBD1. V dropped 1 base and J dropped 2; count of bases not matched to a gene: 12. Germline-derived CDR1 and CDR2 are SGHVS and FNYEAQ. This CDR3 region has 19 residues. CDR3: CASSLGAGGPAGNTGELFF. CDR3 sequence (DNA): TGTGCCAGCAGCTTAGGGGCAGGGGGCCCAGCGGGTAACACCGGGGAGCTGTTTTTT.